These T cell receptor beta chains were read from a single sample in a study of blood T cell repertoires in COVID-19. The assay was immunoSEQ multiplex PCR, and TCRdb's table has in-frame clones only and misses some. The table shows approximately 64,000 clones, with roughly 88% occurring only once. Sequencing used peripheral blood. The receptor set was obtained from a man between 65 and 85 years old with acute or convalescent COVID-19. CDR3s include the opening cysteine and the closing phenylalanine or tryptophan. D genes are given only for firm matches. Clone sizes are given selectively: once, few, many, or a class where the clone is expanded.

TRBJ1-5 NA TRBV18 TRBD1 CASSSGQGYQPQHF TGTGCCAGCTCGTCGGGACAGGGCTATCAGCCCCAGCATTTT
TRBJ2-7 NA TRBV27 TRBD1 CASTPDRGTLYEQYF TGTGCCAGCACTCCGGACAGGGGGACCCTCTACGAGCAGTACTTC
TRBJ2-5 once TRBV7-2 TRBD2 CASTLGSGGQETQYF TGTGCCAGCACCTTGGGCAGCGGGGGGCAAGAGACCCAGTACTTC
TRBJ2-6 NA TRBV4-3 NA CASSYRLTNSGANVLTF TGCGCCAGCAGCTACCGCCTTACAAACTCTGGGGCCAACGTCCTGACTTTC
TRBJ2-1 NA TRBV9 NA CASSATNNEQFF TGTGCCAGCAGCGCCACTAACAATGAGCAGTTCTTC
TRBJ1-2 NA TRBV4-1 TRBD1 CASSRLAQTGGAGYGYTF TGCGCCAGCAGCCGCCTGGCACAGACAGGGGGCGCTGGCTATGGCTACACCTTC
TRBJ1-1 NA TRBV30 NA CAWSVGSLRNTEAFF TGTGCCTGGAGCGTGGGGAGTTTGAGGAACACTGAAGCTTTCTTT
TRBJ2-3 NA TRBV27 NA CASSFLGARTDTQYF TGTGCCAGCAGTTTTCTCGGTGCGCGCACAGATACGCAGTATTTT
TRBJ1-2 once TRBV5-4 TRBD1 CASSPRQGASGYTF TGTGCCAGCAGCCCCCGACAGGGGGCGAGTGGCTACACCTTC
TRBJ2-7 NA TRBV6-5 NA CASRLVGRGEQYF TGTGCCAGCAGGCTAGTGGGGCGGGGCGAGCAGTACTTC
TRBJ1-5 NA TRBV28 TRBD1 CASSAPLGQNNQPQHF TGTGCCAGCAGTGCTCCCTTGGGACAGAACAATCAGCCCCAGCATTTT
TRBJ1-1 NA TRBV27 NA CASSFRQGGREAFF TGTGCCAGCAGTTTCCGGCAGGGTGGCCGAGAAGCTTTCTTT
TRBJ2-5 NA TRBV3-1/TRBV3-2 NA CASSDYQETQYF TGTGCCAGCAGCGACTATCAAGAGACCCAGTACTTC
TRBJ1-3 NA TRBV5-1 NA CASSLGQDMGRNTIYF TGCGCCAGCAGCTTGGGACAGGATATGGGAAGGAACACCATATATTTT
TRBJ2-7 NA TRBV5-5 NA CASSLTGTSYEQYF TGTGCCAGCAGCCTCACGGGAACCTCCTACGAGCAGTACTTC
TRBJ1-1 few TRBV19 TRBD1 CASSPDRGMNTEAFF TGTGCCAGTAGTCCGGACAGGGGTATGAACACTGAAGCTTTCTTT
TRBJ1-1 NA TRBV11-2 TRBD1 CASSPKGQGRGQWTEAFF TGTGCCAGCAGCCCCAAGGGACAGGGGAGGGGACAGTGGACTGAAGCTTTCTTT
TRBJ2-2 NA TRBV7-3 TRBD2 CASSFGYLAGVNTGELFF TGTGCCAGCAGCTTCGGCTATCTAGCGGGGGTTAACACCGGGGAGCTGTTTTTT
TRBJ1-4 few TRBV4-3 NA CASSQDRGRSGEKLFF TGCGCCAGCAGCCAAGATAGAGGAAGGTCGGGGGAAAAACTGTTTTTT
TRBJ1-2 NA TRBV18 NA CASSPGGNYGYTF TGTGCCAGCTCACCGGGAGGCAACTATGGCTACACCTTC
TRBJ1-2 NA TRBV7-2 NA CASSLLLFLGGYGYTF TGTGCCAGCAGCTTATTACTGTTCCTTGGTGGCTATGGCTACACCTTC
TRBJ1-2 NA TRBV5-6 TRBD1 CASSLVSGQGVGGYTF TGTGCCAGCAGCTTGGTCTCGGGACAGGGAGTCGGTGGCTACACCTTC